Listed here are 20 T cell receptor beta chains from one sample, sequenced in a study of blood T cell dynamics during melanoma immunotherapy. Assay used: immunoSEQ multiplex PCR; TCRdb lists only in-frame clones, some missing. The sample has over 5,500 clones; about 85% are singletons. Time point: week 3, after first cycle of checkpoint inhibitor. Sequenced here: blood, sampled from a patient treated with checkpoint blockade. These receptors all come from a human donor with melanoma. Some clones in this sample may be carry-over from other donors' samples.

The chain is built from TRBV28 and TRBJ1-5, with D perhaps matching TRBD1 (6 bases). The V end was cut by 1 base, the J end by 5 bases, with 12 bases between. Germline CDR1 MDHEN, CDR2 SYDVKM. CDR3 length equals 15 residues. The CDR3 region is CASSLSWGRDQPQHF. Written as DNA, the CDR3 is TGTGCCAGCAGTTTATCTTGGGGGCGTGATCAGCCCCAGCATTTT.

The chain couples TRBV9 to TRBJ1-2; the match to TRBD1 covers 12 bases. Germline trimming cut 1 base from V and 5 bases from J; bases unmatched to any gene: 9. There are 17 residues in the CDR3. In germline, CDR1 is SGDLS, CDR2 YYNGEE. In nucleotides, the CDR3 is TGTGCCAGCAGCGTATCCATTGGGACAGGGGGCGAGTATGGCTACACCTTC. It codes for CASSVSIGTGGEYGYTF.

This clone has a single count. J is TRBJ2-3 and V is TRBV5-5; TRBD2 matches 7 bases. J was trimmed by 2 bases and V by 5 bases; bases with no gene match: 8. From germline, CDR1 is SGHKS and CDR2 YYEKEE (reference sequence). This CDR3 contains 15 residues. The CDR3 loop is CASRKGGSPTDTQYF. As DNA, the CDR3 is TGTGCCAGCAGAAAGGGCGGGAGTCCCACAGATACGCAGTATTTT.

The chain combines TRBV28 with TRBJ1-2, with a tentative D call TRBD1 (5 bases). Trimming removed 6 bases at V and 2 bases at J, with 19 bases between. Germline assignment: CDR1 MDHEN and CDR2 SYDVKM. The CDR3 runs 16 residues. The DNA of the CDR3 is TGTGCCAGCAGCAGCGTGGCAGGGACCGTAAACTATGGCTACACCTTC. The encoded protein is CASSSVAGTVNYGYTF.

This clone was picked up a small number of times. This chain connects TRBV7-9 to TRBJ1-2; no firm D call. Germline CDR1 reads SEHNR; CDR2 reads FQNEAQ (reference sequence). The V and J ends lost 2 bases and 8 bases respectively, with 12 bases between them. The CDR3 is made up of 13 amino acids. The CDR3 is CASSLNSYGGYTF. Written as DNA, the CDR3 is TGTGCCAGCAGCTTAAACTCCTACGGGGGCTACACCTTC. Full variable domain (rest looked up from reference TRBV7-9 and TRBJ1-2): DTGVSQNPRHKITKRGQNVTFRCDPISEHNRLYWYRQTLGQGPEFLTYFQNEAQLEKSRLLSDRFSAERPKGSFSTLEIQRTEQGDSAMYLCASSLNSYGGYTFGSGTRLTVV.

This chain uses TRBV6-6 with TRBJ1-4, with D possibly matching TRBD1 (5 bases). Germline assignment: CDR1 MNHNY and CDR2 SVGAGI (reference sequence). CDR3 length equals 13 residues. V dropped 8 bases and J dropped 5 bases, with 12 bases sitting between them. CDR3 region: CASGNTGNEKLFF. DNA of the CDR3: TGTGCCAGCGGCAATACAGGAAATGAAAAACTGTTTTTT.

CDR3 residues: CASSLALGDTQYF. The CDR3 DNA reads as TGCGCCAGCAGCCTAGCCTTGGGGGATACGCAGTATTTT. The chain carries TRBV5-1 and TRBJ2-3; a possible D gene is TRBD2 (5 bases). V gave up 4 bases and J gave up 6 bases, with 12 bases separating them. The CDR3 runs to 13 residues. CDR1 is SGHRS, CDR2 YFSETQ, per germline.

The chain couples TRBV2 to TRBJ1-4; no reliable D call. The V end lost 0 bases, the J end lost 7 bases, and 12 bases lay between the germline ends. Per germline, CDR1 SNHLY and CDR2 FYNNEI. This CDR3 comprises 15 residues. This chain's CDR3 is CASSEAGIGVEKLFF. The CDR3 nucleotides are TGTGCCAGCAGTGAAGCTGGGATTGGAGTTGAAAAACTGTTTTTT.

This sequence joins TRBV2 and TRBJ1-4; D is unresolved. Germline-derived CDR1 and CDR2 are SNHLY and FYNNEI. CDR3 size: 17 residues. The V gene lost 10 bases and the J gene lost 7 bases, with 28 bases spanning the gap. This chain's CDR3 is CATRRRVVGFSGEKLFF. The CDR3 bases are TGTGCCACCAGACGGCGGGTTGTCGGGTTCTCGGGTGAAAAACTGTTTTTT.

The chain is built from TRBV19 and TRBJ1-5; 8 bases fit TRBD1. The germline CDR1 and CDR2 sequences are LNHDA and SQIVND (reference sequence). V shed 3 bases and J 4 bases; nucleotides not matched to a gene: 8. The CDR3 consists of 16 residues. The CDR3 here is CASSMISGQVNQPQHF. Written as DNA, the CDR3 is TGTGCCAGTAGTATGATCTCGGGACAGGTTAATCAGCCCCAGCATTTT.

CDR3 in DNA: TGTGCCAGCAGCCACAGGGGGCAGCTGGTAAACTATGGCTACACCTTC. Its translation: CASSHRGQLVNYGYTF. The chain combines TRBV7-3 with TRBJ1-2; TRBD1 agrees at 9 bases. Germline V gene data show CDR1 as SGHTA and CDR2 as FQGTGA. The CDR3 covers 16 residues. The junction had 9 bases not matched to a gene; V was cut back by 5 bases and J by 2 bases. Using reference TRBV7-3 and TRBJ1-2 for the parts outside the CDR3, the full variable domain is GAGVSQTPSNKVTEKGKYVELRCDPISGHTALYWYRQSLGQGPEFLIYFQGTGAADDSGLPNDRFFAVRPEGSVSTLKIQRTERGDSAVYLCASSHRGQLVNYGYTFGSGTRLTVV.

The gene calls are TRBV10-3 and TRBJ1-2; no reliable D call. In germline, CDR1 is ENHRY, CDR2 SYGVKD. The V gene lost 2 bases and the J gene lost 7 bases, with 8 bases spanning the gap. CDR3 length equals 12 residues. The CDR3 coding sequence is TGTGCCATCAGTGAGGGACTCCCTGGCTACACCTTC. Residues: CAISEGLPGYTF.

CDR3: CASSIAVRETQYF. CDR3 sequence (DNA): TGTGCCAGTAGTATAGCTGTCAGGGAGACCCAGTACTTC. The V gene is TRBV19, the J gene TRBJ2-5, with D unclear. The length of the CDR3 is 13 residues. V lost 1 base and J lost 5, with 8 bases in between. From germline, CDR1 is LNHDA and CDR2 SQIVND (reference sequence).

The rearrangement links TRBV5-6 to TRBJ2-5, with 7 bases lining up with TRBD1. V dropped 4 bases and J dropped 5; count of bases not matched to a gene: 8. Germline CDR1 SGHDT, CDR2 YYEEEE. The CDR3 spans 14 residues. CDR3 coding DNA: TGTGCCAGCAGCGTCTACGGGACAGACGAGACCCAGTACTTC. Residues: CASSVYGTDETQYF.

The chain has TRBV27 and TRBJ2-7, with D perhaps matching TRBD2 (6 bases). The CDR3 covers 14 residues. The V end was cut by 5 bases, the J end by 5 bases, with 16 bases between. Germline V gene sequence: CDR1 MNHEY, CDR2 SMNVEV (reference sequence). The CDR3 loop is CASSEWDSVDEQYF. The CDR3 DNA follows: TGTGCCAGCAGTGAGTGGGACTCCGTCGACGAGCAGTACTTC.

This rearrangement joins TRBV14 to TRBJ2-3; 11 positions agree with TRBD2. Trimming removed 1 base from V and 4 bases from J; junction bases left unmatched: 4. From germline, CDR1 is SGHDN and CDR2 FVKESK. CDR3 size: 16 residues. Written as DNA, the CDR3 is TGTGCCAGCAGCCAAGCCTTAGCGGGAGGGCCAGATACGCAGTATTTT. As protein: CASSQALAGGPDTQYF.

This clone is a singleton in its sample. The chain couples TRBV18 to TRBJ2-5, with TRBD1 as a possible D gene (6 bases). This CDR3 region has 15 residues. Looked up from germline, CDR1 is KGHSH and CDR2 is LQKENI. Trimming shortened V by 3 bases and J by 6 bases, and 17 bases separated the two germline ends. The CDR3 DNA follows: TGTGCCAGCTCACCGAGCCAGGGGAGTTGGAAGACCCAGTACTTC. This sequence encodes CASSPSQGSWKTQYF.

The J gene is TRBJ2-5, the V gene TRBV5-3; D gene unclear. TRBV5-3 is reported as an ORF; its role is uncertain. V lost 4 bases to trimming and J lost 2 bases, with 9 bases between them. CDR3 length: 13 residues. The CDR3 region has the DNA TGTGCCAGAAGCGCCCGCGTACAAGAGACCCAGTACTTC. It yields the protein CARSARVQETQYF.

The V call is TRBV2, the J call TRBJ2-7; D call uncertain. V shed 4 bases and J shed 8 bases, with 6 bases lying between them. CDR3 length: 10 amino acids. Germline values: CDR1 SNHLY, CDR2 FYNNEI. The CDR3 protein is CASSGVQQYF. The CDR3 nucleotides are TGTGCCAGCAGTGGGGTACAGCAGTACTTC. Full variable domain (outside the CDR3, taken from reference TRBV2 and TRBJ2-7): EPEVTQTPSHQVTQMGQEVILRCVPISNHLYFYWYRQILGQKVEFLVSFYNNEISEKSEIFDDQFSVERPDGSNFTLKIRSTKLEDSAMYFCASSGVQQYFGPGTRLTVT.

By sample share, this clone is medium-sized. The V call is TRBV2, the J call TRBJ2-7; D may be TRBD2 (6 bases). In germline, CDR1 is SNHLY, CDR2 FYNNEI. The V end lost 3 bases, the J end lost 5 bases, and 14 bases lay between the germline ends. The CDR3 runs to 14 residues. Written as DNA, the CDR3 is TGTGCCAGCAGTGAGTGGGACTCCGTCGACGAGCAGTACTTC. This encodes CASSEWDSVDEQYF.